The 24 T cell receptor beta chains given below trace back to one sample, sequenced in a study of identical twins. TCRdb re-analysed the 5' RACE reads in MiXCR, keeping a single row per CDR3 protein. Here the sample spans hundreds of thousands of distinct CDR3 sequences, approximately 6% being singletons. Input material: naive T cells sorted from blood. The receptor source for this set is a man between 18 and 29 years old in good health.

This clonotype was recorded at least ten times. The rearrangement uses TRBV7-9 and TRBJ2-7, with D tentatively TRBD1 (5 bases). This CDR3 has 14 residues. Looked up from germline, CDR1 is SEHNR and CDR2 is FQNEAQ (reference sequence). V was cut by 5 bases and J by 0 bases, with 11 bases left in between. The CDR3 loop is CASSHVQGSYEQYF. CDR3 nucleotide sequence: TGTGCCAGCAGCCACGTCCAGGGCTCCTACGAGCAGTACTTC. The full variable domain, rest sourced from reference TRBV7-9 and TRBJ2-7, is DTGVSQNPRHKITKRGQNVTFRCDPISEHNRLYWYRQTLGQGPEFLTYFQNEAQLEKSRLLSDRFSAERPKGSFSTLEIQRTEQGDSAMYLCASSHVQGSYEQYFGPGTRLTVT.

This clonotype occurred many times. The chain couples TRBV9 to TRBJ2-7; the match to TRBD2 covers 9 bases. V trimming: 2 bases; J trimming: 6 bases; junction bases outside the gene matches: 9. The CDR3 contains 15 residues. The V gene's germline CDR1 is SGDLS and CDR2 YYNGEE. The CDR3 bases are TGTGCCAGCAGCGTCTCGGGACTAGCCCCCTCCGAGCAGTACTTC. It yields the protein CASSVSGLAPSEQYF.

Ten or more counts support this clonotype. CDR3 sequence reads: CASSLRGLRTGYTF. DNA for the CDR3: TGTGCCAGCAGTTTAAGAGGTTTGCGTACTGGCTACACCTTC. The chain couples TRBV12-3 or TRBV12-4 to TRBJ1-2; D not resolved. Deletions cut 2 bases from V and 7 bases from J, with 14 bases between. This CDR3 is built from 14 residues.

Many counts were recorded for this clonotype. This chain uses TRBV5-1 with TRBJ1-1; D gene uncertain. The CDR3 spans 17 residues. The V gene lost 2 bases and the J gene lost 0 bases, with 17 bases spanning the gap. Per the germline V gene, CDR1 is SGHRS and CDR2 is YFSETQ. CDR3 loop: CASSFRQPLFMNTEAFF. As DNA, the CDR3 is TGCGCCAGCAGCTTCCGACAACCACTTTTCATGAACACTGAAGCTTTCTTT. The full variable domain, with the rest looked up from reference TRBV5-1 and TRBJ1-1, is KAGVTQTPRYLIKTRGQQVTLSCSPISGHRSVSWYQQTPGQGLQFLFEYFSETQRNKGNFPGRFSGRQFSNSRSEMNVSTLELGDSALYLCASSFRQPLFMNTEAFFGQGTRLTVV.

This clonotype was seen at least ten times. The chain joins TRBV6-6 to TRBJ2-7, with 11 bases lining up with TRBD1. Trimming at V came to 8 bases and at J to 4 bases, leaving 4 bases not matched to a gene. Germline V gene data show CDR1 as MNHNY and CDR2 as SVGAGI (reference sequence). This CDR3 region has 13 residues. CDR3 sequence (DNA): TGTGCCAGCGAGGGACAGGGGGTTTACGAGCAGTACTTC. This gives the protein CASEGQGVYEQYF.

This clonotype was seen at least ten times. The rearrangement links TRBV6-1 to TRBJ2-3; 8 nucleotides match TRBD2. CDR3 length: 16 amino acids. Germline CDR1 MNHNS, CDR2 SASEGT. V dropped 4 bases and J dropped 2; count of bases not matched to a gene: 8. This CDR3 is CASSGPGLEITDTQYF. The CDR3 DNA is TGTGCCAGCAGTGGACCGGGACTAGAGATCACAGATACGCAGTATTTT.

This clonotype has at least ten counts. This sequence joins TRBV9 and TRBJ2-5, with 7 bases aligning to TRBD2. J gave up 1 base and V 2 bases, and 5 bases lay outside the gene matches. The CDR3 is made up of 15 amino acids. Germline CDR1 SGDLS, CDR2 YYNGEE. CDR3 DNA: TGTGCCAGCAGCGTTTCTAGCGGAATCCAAGAGACCCAGTACTTC. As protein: CASSVSSGIQETQYF. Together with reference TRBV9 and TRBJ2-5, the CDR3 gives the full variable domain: DSGVTQTPKHLITATGQRVTLRCSPRSGDLSVYWYQQSLDQGLQFLIQYYNGEERAKGNILERFSAQQFPDLHSELNLSSLELGDSALYFCASSVSSGIQETQYFGPGTRLLVL.

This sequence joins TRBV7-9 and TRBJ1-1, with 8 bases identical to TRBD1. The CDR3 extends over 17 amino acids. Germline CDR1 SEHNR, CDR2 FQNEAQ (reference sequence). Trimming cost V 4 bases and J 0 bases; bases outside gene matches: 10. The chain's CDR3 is CASSSDRASPVNTEAFF. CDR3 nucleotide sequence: TGTGCCAGCAGCTCGGACAGGGCCTCTCCAGTGAACACTGAAGCTTTCTTT.

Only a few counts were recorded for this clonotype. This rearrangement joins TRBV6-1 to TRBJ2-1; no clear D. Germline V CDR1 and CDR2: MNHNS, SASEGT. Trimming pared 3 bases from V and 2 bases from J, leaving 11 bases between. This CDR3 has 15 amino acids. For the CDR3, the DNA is TGTGCCAGCAGTGAGAACTTGGTTACCTACAATGAGCAGTTCTTC. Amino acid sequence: CASSENLVTYNEQFF.

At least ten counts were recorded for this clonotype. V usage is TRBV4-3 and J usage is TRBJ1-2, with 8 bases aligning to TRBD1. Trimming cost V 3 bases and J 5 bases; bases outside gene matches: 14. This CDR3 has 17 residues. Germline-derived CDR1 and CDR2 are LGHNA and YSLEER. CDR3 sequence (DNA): TGCGCCAGCAGCCAGTCCGGGACAGGTCCGACCCCTTATGGCTACACCTTC. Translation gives CASSQSGTGPTPYGYTF.

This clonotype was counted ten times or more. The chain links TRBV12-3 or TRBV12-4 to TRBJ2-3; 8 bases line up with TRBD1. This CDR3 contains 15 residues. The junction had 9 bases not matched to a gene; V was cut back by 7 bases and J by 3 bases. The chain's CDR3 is CASTRTGWKTDTQYF. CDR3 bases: TGTGCCAGCACCAGGACAGGGTGGAAGACAGATACGCAGTATTTT.

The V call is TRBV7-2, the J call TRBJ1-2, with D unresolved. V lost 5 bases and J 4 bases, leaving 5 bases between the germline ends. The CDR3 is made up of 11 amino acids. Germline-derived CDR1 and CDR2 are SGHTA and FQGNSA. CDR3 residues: CASSQLYGYTF. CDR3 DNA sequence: TGTGCCAGCAGCCAACTCTATGGCTACACCTTC. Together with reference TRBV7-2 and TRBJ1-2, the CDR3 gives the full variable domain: GAGVSQSPSNKVTEKGKDVELRCDPISGHTALYWYRQSLGQGLEFLIYFQGNSAPDKSGLPSDRFSAERTGGSVSTLTIQRTQQEDSAVYLCASSQLYGYTFGSGTRLTVV.

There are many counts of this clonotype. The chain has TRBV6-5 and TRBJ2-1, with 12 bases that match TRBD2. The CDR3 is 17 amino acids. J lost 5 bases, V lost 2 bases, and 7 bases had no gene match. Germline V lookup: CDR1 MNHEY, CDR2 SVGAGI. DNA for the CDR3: TGTGCCAGCAGTTACGCGGATCTAGCGGGGGGGAACAATGAGCAGTTCTTC. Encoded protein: CASSYADLAGGNNEQFF.

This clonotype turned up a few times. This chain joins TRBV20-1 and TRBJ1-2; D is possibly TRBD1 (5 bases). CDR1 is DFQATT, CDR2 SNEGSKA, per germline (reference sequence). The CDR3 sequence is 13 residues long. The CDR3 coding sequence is TGCAGCGCCCAGGACACAGCCGACGGTGGCTACACCTTC. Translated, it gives CSAQDTADGGYTF.

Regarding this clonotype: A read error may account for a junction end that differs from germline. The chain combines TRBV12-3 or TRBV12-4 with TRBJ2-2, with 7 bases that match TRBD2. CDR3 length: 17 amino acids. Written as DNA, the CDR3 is TGTGCCAGCAGTTTGGGGCTGGGGAGGGAGGACGCCGGGGAGATGTTTTTT. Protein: CASSLGLGREDAGEMFF.

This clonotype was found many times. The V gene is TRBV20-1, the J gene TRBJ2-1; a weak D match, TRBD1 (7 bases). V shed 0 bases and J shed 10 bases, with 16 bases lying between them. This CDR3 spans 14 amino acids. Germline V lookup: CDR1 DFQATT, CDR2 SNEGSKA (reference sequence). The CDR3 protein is CSARELGGQLEQFF. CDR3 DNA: TGCAGTGCTAGAGAACTCGGGGGACAGCTGGAGCAGTTCTTC.

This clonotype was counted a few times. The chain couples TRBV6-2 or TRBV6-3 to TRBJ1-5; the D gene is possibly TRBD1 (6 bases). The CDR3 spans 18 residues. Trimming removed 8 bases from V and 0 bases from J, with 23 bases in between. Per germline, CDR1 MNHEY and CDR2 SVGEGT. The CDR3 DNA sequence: TGTGCCAGCTCCCTAACCCCGACAGGAGGATATAGCAATCAGCCCCAGCATTTT. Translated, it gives CASSLTPTGGYSNQPQHF.

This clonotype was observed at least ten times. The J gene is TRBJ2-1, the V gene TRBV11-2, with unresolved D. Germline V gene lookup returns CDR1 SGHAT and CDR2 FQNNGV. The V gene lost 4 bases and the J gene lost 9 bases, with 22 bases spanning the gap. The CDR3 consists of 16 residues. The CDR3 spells CASSSDPSPNNGEQFF. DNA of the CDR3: TGTGCCAGCAGCTCGGACCCATCTCCCAACAATGGTGAGCAGTTCTTC.

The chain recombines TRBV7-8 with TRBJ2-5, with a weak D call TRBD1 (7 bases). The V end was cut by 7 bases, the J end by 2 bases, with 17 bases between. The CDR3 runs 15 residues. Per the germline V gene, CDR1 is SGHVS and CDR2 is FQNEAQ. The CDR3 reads CASIPDRRVQETQYF. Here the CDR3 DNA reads TGTGCCAGCATCCCGGACAGGAGGGTTCAAGAGACCCAGTACTTC.

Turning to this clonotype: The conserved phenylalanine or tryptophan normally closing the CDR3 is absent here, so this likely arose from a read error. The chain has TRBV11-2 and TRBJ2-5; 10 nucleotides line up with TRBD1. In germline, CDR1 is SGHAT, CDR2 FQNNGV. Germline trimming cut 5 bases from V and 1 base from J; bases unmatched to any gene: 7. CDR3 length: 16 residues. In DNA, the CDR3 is TGTGCCAGCAGCGCCCGGGACAGGGGTCCCCAAGAGACCCAGTACCTC. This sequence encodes CASSARDRGPQETQYL.

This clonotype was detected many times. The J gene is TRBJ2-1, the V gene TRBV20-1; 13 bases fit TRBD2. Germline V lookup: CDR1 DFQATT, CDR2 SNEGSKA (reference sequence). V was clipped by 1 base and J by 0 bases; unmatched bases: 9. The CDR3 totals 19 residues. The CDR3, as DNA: TGCAGTGCTAGAGCAGGGACTAGCGGGACCCCCAGCTCCTACAATGAGCAGTTCTTC. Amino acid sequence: CSARAGTSGTPSSYNEQFF.

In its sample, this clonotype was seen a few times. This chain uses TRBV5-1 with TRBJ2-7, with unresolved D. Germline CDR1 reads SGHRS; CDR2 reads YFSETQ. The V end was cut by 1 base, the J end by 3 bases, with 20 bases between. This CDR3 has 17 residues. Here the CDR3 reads CASSLTFSTSTYYEQYF. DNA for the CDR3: TGCGCCAGCAGCTTGACGTTTTCGACATCGACTTACTACGAGCAGTACTTC.

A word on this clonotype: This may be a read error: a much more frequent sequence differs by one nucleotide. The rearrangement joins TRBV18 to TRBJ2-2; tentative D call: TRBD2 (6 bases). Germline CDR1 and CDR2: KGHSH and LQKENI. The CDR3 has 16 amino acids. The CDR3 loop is CASSPQRALNTRELFF. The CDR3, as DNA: TGTGCCAGCTCACCCCAGCGGGCTCTGAACACCAGGGAGCTGTTTTTT.

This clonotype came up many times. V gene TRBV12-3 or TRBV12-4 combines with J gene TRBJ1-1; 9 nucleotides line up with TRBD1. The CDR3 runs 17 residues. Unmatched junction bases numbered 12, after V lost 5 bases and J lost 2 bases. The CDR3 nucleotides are TGTGCCAGCAGTCACCTCGGACAGGGGTCCTTCAACACTGAAGCTTTCTTT. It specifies CASSHLGQGSFNTEAFF.